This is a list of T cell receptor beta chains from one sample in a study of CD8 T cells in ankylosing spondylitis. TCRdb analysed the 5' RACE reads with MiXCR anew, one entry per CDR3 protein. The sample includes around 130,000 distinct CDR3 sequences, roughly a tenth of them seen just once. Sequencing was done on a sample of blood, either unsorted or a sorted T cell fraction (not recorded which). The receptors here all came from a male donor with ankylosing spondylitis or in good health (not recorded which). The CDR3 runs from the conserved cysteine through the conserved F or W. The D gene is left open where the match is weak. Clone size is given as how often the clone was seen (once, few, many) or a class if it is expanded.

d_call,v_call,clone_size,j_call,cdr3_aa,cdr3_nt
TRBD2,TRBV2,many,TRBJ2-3,CASRTSGEAGTDTQYF,TGTGCCAGCAGAACTAGCGGGGAGGCTGGTACAGATACGCAGTATTTT
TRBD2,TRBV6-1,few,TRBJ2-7,CASISGSPRGYEQYF,TGTGCCAGCATCAGCGGGAGCCCTAGGGGTTACGAGCAGTACTTC
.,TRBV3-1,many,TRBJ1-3,CASSQTVSGNTIYF,TGTGCCAGCAGCCAGACTGTCTCTGGAAACACCATATATTTT
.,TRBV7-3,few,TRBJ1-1,CASSSAGGTEAFF,TGTGCCAGCAGCTCGGCCGGAGGCACTGAAGCTTTCTTT
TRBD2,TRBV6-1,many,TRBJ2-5,CASSRTSRETQYF,TGTGCCAGCAGCAGGACTAGTCGAGAGACCCAGTACTTC
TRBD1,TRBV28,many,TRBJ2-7,CASSFQGQGANHEQYF,TGTGCCAGCAGTTTCCAGGGACAGGGGGCGAACCACGAGCAGTACTTC
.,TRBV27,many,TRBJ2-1,CASQPPAPADNEQFF,TGTGCCAGTCAACCCCCGGCCCCCGCGGACAATGAGCAGTTCTTC
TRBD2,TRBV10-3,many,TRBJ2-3,CAISEGVLAGAGDTQYF,TGTGCCATCAGTGAGGGTGTATTGGCGGGAGCAGGAGATACGCAGTATTTT
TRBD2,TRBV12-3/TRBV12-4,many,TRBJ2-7,CASSFRLAGGNEQYF,TGTGCCAGCAGCTTCCGACTAGCGGGAGGGAACGAGCAGTACTTC
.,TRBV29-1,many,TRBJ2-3,CSVEGWPRVGTDTQYF,TGCAGCGTTGAAGGGTGGCCCAGGGTCGGCACAGATACGCAGTATTTT
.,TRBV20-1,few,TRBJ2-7,CSARDPADSPYEQYF,TGCAGTGCTAGAGATCCTGCGGACAGCCCCTACGAGCAGTACTTC